This is a list of T cell receptor beta chains from one sample in a study of cytomegalovirus exposure and HLA in healthy donors. Profiling relied on immunoSEQ multiplex PCR, and the TCRdb table lists in-frame clones only, not all of them. The sample contains about 78,000 clones, more than 65% of which appear only once. Sequencing input: PBMCs. Receptors originate from a middle-aged woman in good health and CMV-seropositive. The CDR3 runs from the conserved cysteine through the conserved F or W. D genes are given only for firm matches. A row's size may be missing; if present it is once, few, many or a size class.

d_gene | abundance | j_gene | v_gene | CDR3aa | CDR3nt
NA | few | TRBJ1-4 | TRBV4-1 | CASSQFEGGGEKLFF | TGCGCCAGCAGCCAGTTCGAGGGAGGAGGGGAAAAACTGTTTTTT
NA | NA | TRBJ1-4 | TRBV30 | CAWNGVGGVNEKLFF | TGTGCCTGGAACGGGGTTGGCGGTGTTAATGAAAAACTGTTTTTT
NA | NA | TRBJ1-5 | TRBV12-5 | CASGLQGNQPQHF | TGTGCTAGTGGTTTGCAGGGGAATCAGCCCCAGCATTTT
NA | few | TRBJ1-1 | TRBV5-5 | CASSFFGENTEAFF | TGTGCCAGCAGCTTTTTCGGGGAGAACACTGAAGCTTTCTTT
TRBD1 | once | TRBJ1-2 | TRBV19 | CASRQGGNRGPLDYPF | TGTGCCAGTAGGCAGGGTGGGAACAGGGGGCCTTTGGACTACCCCTTC
TRBD2 | NA | TRBJ2-2 | TRBV2 | CASRGTSGRNTGELFF | TGTGCCAGCAGGGGGACTAGCGGGAGAAACACCGGGGAGCTGTTTTTT
TRBD1 | NA | TRBJ2-7 | TRBV28 | CASSLNRGSYEQYF | TGTGCCAGCAGTTTAAACAGGGGCTCCTACGAGCAGTACTTC
TRBD2 | NA | TRBJ2-5 | TRBV28 | CASRPRTSAKETQYF | TGTGCCAGCAGACCCCGGACTAGCGCAAAAGAGACCCAGTACTTC
TRBD1 | NA | TRBJ2-1 | TRBV12-5 | CASGSTETGLVRNEQFF | TGTGCTAGTGGTTCGACCGAGACAGGGTTAGTCCGTAATGAGCAGTTCTTC
NA | NA | TRBJ1-2 | TRBV5-1 | CASSLDSGVGYTF | TGCGCCAGCAGCTTGGACTCAGGGGTCGGCTACACCTTC
TRBD2 | few | TRBJ2-7 | TRBV7-9 | CASSRTSESYEQYF | TGTGCCAGCAGCCGGACTAGCGAATCCTACGAGCAGTACTTC
TRBD1 | NA | TRBJ1-6 | TRBV30 | CAWTPGQGHEALHF | TGTGCCTGGACCCCCGGACAGGGACATGAAGCCCTCCACTTT
NA | NA | TRBJ2-3 | TRBV7-6 | CASRQRLVTDTQYF | TGTGCCAGCAGACAAAGACTAGTGACAGATACGCAGTATTTT
NA | NA | TRBJ1-2 | TRBV19 | CASSPTSGRAYGYTF | TGTGCCAGTAGTCCTACCTCAGGCAGGGCCTATGGCTACACCTTC
TRBD2 | once | TRBJ2-7 | TRBV15 | CATSRGGSLGEQYF | TGTGCCACCAGCAGAGGCGGGAGTCTTGGCGAGCAGTACTTC
TRBD2 | NA | TRBJ2-3 | TRBV30 | CASNLAGGSDTQYF | TGTGCCTCAAATCTAGCGGGGGGGTCGGATACGCAGTATTTT
TRBD1 | NA | TRBJ2-7 | TRBV27 | CASRYPSTGKIGEQYF | TGTGCCAGCAGATACCCTTCGACAGGGAAGATCGGCGAGCAGTACTTC
NA | NA | TRBJ2-5 | TRBV1 | CTSSHGQGDGGKTQYF | TGCACCAGCAGCCATGGACAGGGAGACGGGGGAAAGACCCAGTACTTC
NA | NA | TRBJ1-4 | TRBV28 | CASTDTDNEKLFF | TGTGCCAGCACGGACACCGATAATGAAAAACTGTTTTTT
TRBD1 | once | TRBJ2-7 | TRBV4-2 | CASSQERSGTGPGEQYF | TGTGCCAGCAGCCAAGAAAGGAGCGGGACAGGGCCGGGCGAGCAGTACTTC
TRBD1 | NA | TRBJ2-7 | TRBV27 | CASSAPGQVSYEQYF | TGTGCCAGCAGTGCACCGGGACAGGTTTCCTACGAGCAGTACTTC
TRBD1 | NA | TRBJ2-5 | TRBV5-1 | CASRPGTGIPNQETQYF | TGCGCCAGCAGACCCGGGACAGGGATTCCCAACCAAGAGACCCAGTACTTC
TRBD2 | NA | TRBJ2-1 | TRBV7-2 | CASSSTSGGYYNEQFF | TGTGCCAGCAGCTCTACTAGCGGGGGGTATTACAATGAGCAGTTCTTC
TRBD2 | NA | TRBJ2-1 | TRBV14 | CASSNRTSGSFYEQFF | TGTGCCAGCAGCAATAGGACTAGCGGGAGCTTCTATGAGCAGTTCTTC
TRBD2 | NA | TRBJ2-1 | TRBV6-1 | CASHMALLAGYEQFF | TGTGCCAGCCATATGGCCCTTCTAGCGGGGTATGAGCAGTTCTTC
NA | once | TRBJ1-2 | TRBV6-1 | CASSGDGMQGYTF | TGTGCCAGCAGTGGAGACGGGATGCAAGGCTACACCTTC
TRBD2 | NA | TRBJ2-7 | TRBV29-1 | CSVGLAGGPYEQYF | TGCAGCGTTGGACTAGCGGGAGGGCCTTACGAGCAGTACTTC
TRBD1 | few | TRBJ2-7 | TRBV5-1 | CASSLTGDTVQYF | TGCGCCAGCAGCTTGACAGGGGATACGGTGCAGTACTTC
NA | NA | TRBJ2-7 | TRBV18 | CASSPPRGGRRYEQYF | TGTGCCAGCTCACCACCGCGCGGAGGGAGACGATACGAGCAGTACTTC
TRBD1 | NA | TRBJ2-5 | TRBV6-4 | CASRGQGGDETQYF | TGTGCCAGCAGGGGACAGGGAGGGGACGAGACCCAGTACTTC
NA | NA | TRBJ2-6 | TRBV6-5 | CASSWSGANVLTF | TGTGCCAGCAGCTGGAGTGGGGCCAACGTCCTGACTTTC
TRBD1 | few | TRBJ1-3 | TRBV5-6 | CASSRQGAGNTIYF | TGTGCCAGCAGCAGACAGGGGGCTGGAAACACCATATATTTT
TRBD1 | NA | TRBJ1-5 | TRBV4-2 | CASSQAQGEGLYQPQHF | TGTGCCAGCAGCCAAGCACAGGGGGAAGGACTTTATCAGCCCCAGCATTTT
TRBD1 | NA | TRBJ1-5 | TRBV7-9 | CASSSTKYRDRDAQPQHF | TGTGCCAGCAGCTCCACAAAATACCGGGACAGAGATGCTCAGCCCCAGCATTTT
NA | NA | TRBJ2-7 | TRBV29-1 | CSVVAGSSYEQYF | TGCAGCGTTGTCGCGGGGTCTTCCTACGAGCAGTACTTC
NA | NA | TRBJ2-7 | TRBV13 | CASSPEGGESYEQYF | TGTGCCAGCAGCCCCGAGGGGGGGGAATCCTACGAGCAGTACTTC
TRBD1 | NA | TRBJ2-5 | TRBV5-1 | CASSPDRDGTQYF | TGCGCCAGCAGCCCCGACAGGGATGGGACCCAGTACTTC
TRBD2 | once | TRBJ2-3 | TRBV25-1 | CASQTSGSTDTQYF | TGTGCCAGTCAGACTAGCGGAAGCACAGATACGCAGTATTTT
TRBD1 | NA | TRBJ2-2 | TRBV5-1 | CASSFTGEPGELFF | TGCGCCAGCAGCTTTACAGGGGAGCCCGGGGAGCTGTTTTTT
TRBD1 | NA | TRBJ2-7 | TRBV30 | CAWTTSGGTYEQYF | TGTGCCTGGACGACCTCAGGGGGCACCTACGAGCAGTACTTC
TRBD2 | NA | TRBJ2-7 | TRBV9 | CASSTLAGATYEQYF | TGTGCCAGCAGCACCCTAGCGGGGGCTACCTACGAGCAGTACTTC
TRBD1 | NA | TRBJ1-4 | TRBV7-9 | CASSQGQGANEKLFF | TGTGCCAGCAGCCAAGGACAGGGGGCTAATGAAAAACTGTTTTTT
TRBD1 | NA | TRBJ1-1 | TRBV29-1 | CSVTDRGFTEAFF | TGCAGCGTTACAGACAGGGGGTTCACTGAAGCTTTCTTT
TRBD1 | NA | TRBJ2-7 | TRBV7-9 | CASSLGRGSYEQYF | TGTGCCAGCAGCTTAGGCAGGGGGAGCTACGAGCAGTACTTC
TRBD1 | once | TRBJ2-5 | TRBV5-4 | CASSRQGGQETQYF | TGTGCCAGCAGCCGACAGGGGGGGCAAGAGACCCAGTACTTC
NA | NA | TRBJ1-5 | TRBV18 | CASSQGVSNQPQHF | TGTGCCAGCTCACAGGGGGTTTCGAATCAGCCCCAGCATTTT
TRBD1 | once | TRBJ1-2 | TRBV19 | CATSTGGSIRDGYTF | TGTGCCACCTCGACAGGGGGAAGTATTCGTGATGGCTACACCTTC
TRBD2 | NA | TRBJ2-2 | TRBV27 | CASSLLSLGGGGAAGELFF | TGTGCCAGCAGTCTCCTATCACTGGGCGGCGGGGGGGCGGCCGGGGAGCTGTTTTTT
NA | NA | TRBJ1-6 | TRBV28 | CATNSGQPLNSPLHF | TGTGCCACCAATTCCGGACAGCCTCTTAATTCACCCCTCCACTTT